The next 29 T cell receptor beta chains were all read from a single sample in a study of T-cell memory formation after mild COVID-19. TCRdb used MiXCR to reprocess the 5' RACE reads, holding one entry per CDR3 protein. This table holds about 440,000 distinct CDR3 sequences, around 19% found once. The sequencing sample was made of PBMCs or a T cell subset sorted from them (not recorded which). The receptors stem from an adult woman who had mild COVID-19 (a few samples of this study predate the infection). Cell type and time point are not known.

The rearrangement joins TRBV6-5 to TRBJ1-1; 7 positions agree with TRBD1. Trimming at V came to 6 bases and at J to 4 bases, leaving 14 bases not matched to a gene. Per the germline V gene, CDR1 is MNHEY and CDR2 is SVGAGI. The CDR3 is 16 amino acids. CDR3 DNA: TGTGCCAGCAGCCAAGTGACAGGGAAGGTGGGCACTGAAGCTTTCTTT. The encoded protein is CASSQVTGKVGTEAFF.

The chain joins TRBV7-2 to TRBJ2-1; 9 nucleotides match TRBD2. V was pared by 5 bases and J by 4 bases, with 12 bases of the junction left unmatched. The CDR3 has 17 amino acids. The V gene's germline CDR1 is SGHTA and CDR2 FQGNSA. The CDR3 coding sequence is TGTGCCAGCAGCCTCCCTAGAGCTAGCGGGGTATACAATGAGCAGTTCTTC. Translation: CASSLPRASGVYNEQFF. Complete variable domain (other parts from reference TRBV7-2 and TRBJ2-1): GAGVSQSPSNKVTEKGKDVELRCDPISGHTALYWYRQSLGQGLEFLIYFQGNSAPDKSGLPSDRFSAERTGGSVSTLTIQRTQQEDSAVYLCASSLPRASGVYNEQFFGPGTRLTVL.

This clonotype was seen once. The chain uses TRBV7-8 and TRBJ2-5, with 16 positions matching TRBD2. The germline V gene encodes CDR1 SGHVS and CDR2 FQNEAQ. The CDR3 has 17 amino acids. With V trimmed by 5 bases and J by 5 bases, 8 bases remained unmatched. This CDR3 reads CASSPPGLAGGRETQYF. The CDR3 DNA follows: TGTGCCAGCAGCCCGCCGGGACTAGCGGGGGGGAGGGAGACCCAGTACTTC.

The chain couples TRBV10-3 to TRBJ2-7; D possibly corresponds to TRBD2 (5 bases). This CDR3 is 14 amino acids long. V lost 3 bases, J lost 4 bases, and 13 bases lay in between. Germline values: CDR1 ENHRY, CDR2 SYGVKD. The CDR3 sequence: CAISDSGGGYEQYF. The CDR3 region has the DNA TGTGCCATCAGTGATTCTGGAGGAGGTTACGAGCAGTACTTC.

V gene TRBV4-1 combines with J gene TRBJ2-2, with D perhaps TRBD1 (5 bases). The CDR3 extends over 15 amino acids. V was clipped by 3 bases and J by 5 bases, with 13 bases between them. CDR1 is MGHRA, CDR2 YSYEKL, per germline. The CDR3 nucleotides read TGCGCCAGCAGCCAGGAAACCAGGGTAACCGGGGAGCTGTTTTTT. This encodes CASSQETRVTGELFF.

The gene calls are TRBV11-3 and TRBJ2-1; 9 bases fit TRBD1. V lost 5 bases to trimming and J lost 8 bases; unmatched junction nucleotides: 10. Germline assignment: CDR1 SGHNT and CDR2 YENEEA. The CDR3 is 15 residues long. The CDR3: CASSPGTGINDEQFF. The CDR3 bases are TGTGCCAGCAGCCCCGGGACAGGGATTAATGATGAGCAGTTCTTC.

The CDR3 protein is CASSLGASGGRTSYEQYF. The CDR3 bases are TGCGCCAGCAGCTTGGGGGCTAGCGGAGGACGGACCTCCTACGAGCAGTACTTC. V gene TRBV5-1 combines with J gene TRBJ2-7; 7 positions agree with TRBD2. J lost 0 bases, V lost 0 bases, and 12 bases had no gene match. There are 18 residues in the CDR3. Per the germline V gene, CDR1 is SGHRS and CDR2 is YFSETQ.

DNA for the CDR3: TGCGCCAGCAGCTCCGGGACCATCGGGATAGGGAATGAGCAGTTCTTC. It translates to CASSSGTIGIGNEQFF. V gene TRBV5-1 combines with J gene TRBJ2-1, with D possibly being TRBD1 or TRBD2 (5 bases each). Germline V CDR1 and CDR2: SGHRS, YFSETQ. The CDR3 is 16 residues long. The ends were cut back, 3 bases at V and 7 bases at J, with 20 bases in the middle.

This chain links TRBV18 with TRBJ2-3, with 11 bases fitting TRBD2. In germline, CDR1 is KGHSH, CDR2 LQKENI. V shed 3 bases, J shed 5 bases, and the junction held 4 bases outside the gene matches. The CDR3 is made up of 15 amino acids. Here the CDR3 reads CASSPIAGGQDTQYF. As DNA, the CDR3 is TGTGCCAGCTCACCCATAGCGGGGGGGCAAGATACGCAGTATTTT.

This chain connects TRBV5-1 to TRBJ1-5, with 7 bases matching TRBD1. Germline V gene lookup returns CDR1 SGHRS and CDR2 YFSETQ. V was clipped by 7 bases and J by 7 bases; unmatched bases: 8. The CDR3 covers 13 residues. The CDR3 loop reads CASSRTGRQPQHF. CDR3 in DNA: TGCGCCAGCTCTCGGACAGGAAGGCAGCCCCAGCATTTT.

This clonotype was seen a few times. This chain connects TRBV7-9 to TRBJ2-1, with 7 bases matching TRBD1. With 6 bases clipped from V and 3 bases from J, the junction kept 2 bases outside the gene matches. In germline, CDR1 is SEHNR, CDR2 FQNEAQ (reference sequence). The CDR3 covers 13 residues. The CDR3 nucleotides are TGTGCCAGCAGGTGGGACAGCTACAATGAGCAGTTCTTC. Its protein is CASRWDSYNEQFF.

CDR3 sequence reads: CAISGPRGNEQYF. CDR3 nucleotides: TGTGCCATCAGTGGCCCCCGAGGTAACGAGCAGTACTTC. This sequence joins TRBV10-3 and TRBJ2-7, with no clear D. Germline CDR1 reads ENHRY; CDR2 reads SYGVKD. V lost 4 bases and J 5 bases, leaving 12 bases between the germline ends. The CDR3 has 13 residues.

This chain uses TRBV5-1 with TRBJ2-3; D perhaps matches TRBD2 (6 bases). V lost 4 bases and J lost 10, with 16 bases in between. Germline lookup yields CDR1 SGHRS and CDR2 YFSETQ. CDR3 length: 13 residues. For the CDR3, the DNA is TGCGCCAGCAGCCCCGGGAGTCCCACTTCGCAGTATTTT. Its translation is CASSPGSPTSQYF.

This sequence joins TRBV10-3 and TRBJ1-1, with D possibly TRBD1 on 5 matching bases. V gave up 4 bases and J gave up 4 bases, with 19 bases separating them. The CDR3 totals 16 residues. Per the germline V gene, CDR1 is ENHRY and CDR2 is SYGVKD. CDR3 region: CAISVAGPPLSTEAFF. DNA for the CDR3: TGTGCCATCAGTGTGGCGGGGCCCCCTTTGTCCACTGAAGCTTTCTTT.

This clonotype occurred a few times. This chain connects TRBV5-1 to TRBJ2-3, with D uncertain. The V and J ends lost 3 bases and 7 bases respectively, with 9 bases between them. This CDR3 is 12 amino acids long. The germline CDR1 and CDR2 sequences are SGHRS and YFSETQ. The CDR3 protein is CASSSQLNTQYF. In DNA form, the CDR3 reads TGCGCCAGCAGCTCCCAGCTGAATACGCAGTATTTT. Looking up the rest from reference TRBV5-1 and TRBJ2-3 gives the full variable domain: KAGVTQTPRYLIKTRGQQVTLSCSPISGHRSVSWYQQTPGQGLQFLFEYFSETQRNKGNFPGRFSGRQFSNSRSEMNVSTLELGDSALYLCASSSQLNTQYFGPGTRLTVL.

V and J are TRBV3-1 and TRBJ2-5; a weak D match, TRBD2 (5 bases). Germline V lookup: CDR1 LGHDT, CDR2 YNNKEL (reference sequence). V shed 2 bases and J shed 5 bases, with 18 bases lying between them. This CDR3 is 16 amino acids long. Here the CDR3 DNA reads TGTGCCAGCAGCCAATTTACTAGGGCCGGTGTGGAGACCCAGTACTTC. Protein: CASSQFTRAGVETQYF.

The chain employs TRBV12-3 or TRBV12-4 and TRBJ1-1, with D uncertain. This CDR3 contains 13 residues. V shed 6 bases and J shed 5 bases, with 13 bases lying between them. DNA for the CDR3: TGTGCCAGCAGGCCCAGGCGTGCGACTGAAGCTTTCTTT. It encodes CASRPRRATEAFF.

This clonotype was observed a handful of times. The chain is built from TRBV4-2 and TRBJ2-5; 14 positions match TRBD2. CDR1 LGHNA and CDR2 YNFKEQ come from the germline V gene. The CDR3 spans 18 residues. V dropped 0 bases and J dropped 1; count of bases not matched to a gene: 4. The CDR3 loop reads CASSQEGGLAGVQETQYF. In DNA, the CDR3 is TGTGCCAGCAGCCAAGAAGGGGGACTAGCGGGAGTCCAAGAGACCCAGTACTTC.

The chain joins TRBV9 to TRBJ2-1, with D perhaps TRBD2 (5 bases). Trimming stripped 4 bases from V and 9 bases from J, with 14 bases between. The CDR3 is made up of 13 amino acids. From germline, CDR1 is SGDLS and CDR2 YYNGEE. The CDR3 loop reads CASSPALEGEQFF. CDR3 in DNA: TGTGCCAGCAGCCCCGCGCTAGAGGGTGAGCAGTTCTTC.

This clonotype appeared a few times. J is TRBJ2-6 and V is TRBV7-2, with D tentatively TRBD1 or TRBD2 (6 bases each). Germline loops: CDR1 SGHTA, CDR2 FQGNSA. The CDR3 extends over 17 amino acids. V was trimmed by 7 bases and J by 4 bases, leaving 20 bases between them. The CDR3 nucleotides are TGTGCCAGCACCAATACCCCGGGGGCAGCCGGGGCCAACGTCCTGACTTTC. It translates to CASTNTPGAAGANVLTF.

This clonotype was counted only a few times. This sequence joins TRBV7-8 and TRBJ2-5; TRBD1 aligns across 8 bases. CDR3 length: 13 residues. V lost 7 bases and J lost 5; bases outside the gene matches: 6. Germline V gene sequence: CDR1 SGHVS, CDR2 FQNEAQ. The DNA for the CDR3 is TGTGCCAGCACCCAGGGGGCGCGGGAGACCCAGTACTTC. It is translated as CASTQGARETQYF.

This clonotype has at least ten counts. The chain has TRBV20-1 and TRBJ2-7; 7 bases agree with TRBD1. Germline CDR1 reads DFQATT; CDR2 reads SNEGSKA (reference sequence). The CDR3 sequence is 16 residues long. Trimming cost V 2 bases and J 1 base; bases outside gene matches: 11. CDR3 loop: CSARPLRTGDSYEQYF. The CDR3 bases are TGCAGTGCTAGACCCCTAAGGACAGGAGATTCCTACGAGCAGTACTTC.

This clonotype has just a few counts. This chain connects TRBV7-9 to TRBJ2-2; TRBD2 aligns across 12 bases. The CDR3 spans 15 residues. Trimming removed 3 bases from V and 6 bases from J; junction bases left unmatched: 2. Germline CDR1 and CDR2: SEHNR and FQNEAQ (reference sequence). CDR3 protein: CASSFGLAGSGELFF. The CDR3 bases are TGTGCCAGCAGCTTTGGACTAGCGGGATCCGGGGAGCTGTTTTTT.

This clonotype was counted a few times. V gene TRBV7-9 combines with J gene TRBJ2-7; 7 bases fit TRBD2. CDR1 SEHNR and CDR2 FQNEAQ come from the germline V gene (reference sequence). The CDR3 is 15 residues long. With V trimmed by 7 bases and J by 0 bases, 9 bases remained unmatched. This CDR3 reads CASNSGAGPSYEQYF. The CDR3 nucleotides read TGTGCCAGCAACTCCGGAGCGGGGCCCTCCTACGAGCAGTACTTC.

This clonotype showed up just a few times. The V gene is TRBV7-9, the J gene TRBJ2-2; maybe TRBD1 (6 bases). The germline gives CDR1 SEHNR, CDR2 FQNEAQ (reference sequence). This CDR3 is 14 amino acids long. Trimming took off 0 bases at V and 9 bases at J, with 11 bases between the two ends. In DNA form, the CDR3 reads TGTGCCAGCAGCTTAGCGGGGGCCCGCCGGGAGCTGTTTTTT. This codes for CASSLAGARRELFF.

V usage is TRBV7-6 and J usage is TRBJ1-2; weak D call: TRBD1 (5 bases). The CDR3 is 13 residues long. V lost 7 bases and J 6 bases, leaving 15 bases between the germline ends. Germline assignment: CDR1 SGHVS and CDR2 FNYEAQ. The CDR3 DNA is TGTGCCAGCACCCCGGGGATGGGGGATGGCTACACCTTC. Translating it yields CASTPGMGDGYTF.

The chain combines TRBV28 with TRBJ2-7; D is possibly TRBD2 (5 bases). Germline V gives CDR1 MDHEN, CDR2 SYDVKM. The CDR3 runs 13 residues. Trimming cost V 10 bases and J 4 bases, with 17 bases left between them. For the CDR3, the DNA is TGTGCCACCGGCGGACTCGGGCGGTACGAGCAGTACTTC. Translating gives CATGGLGRYEQYF.

The genes are TRBV9 and TRBJ2-1; D may be TRBD2 (7 bases). V was clipped by 0 bases and J by 7 bases, with 20 bases between them. Looked up from germline, CDR1 is SGDLS and CDR2 is YYNGEE. The CDR3 runs to 17 residues. CDR3 coding DNA: TGTGCCAGCAGCGTAGGGAATCGTGGGGGGGCGCAGAATGAGCAGTTCTTC. It yields the protein CASSVGNRGGAQNEQFF.

Only a few counts were recorded for this clonotype. The chain couples TRBV7-8 to TRBJ1-4; D ambiguous. Trimming cost V 0 bases and J 6 bases, with 17 bases left between them. In germline, CDR1 is SGHVS, CDR2 FQNEAQ. The CDR3 runs 17 residues. The CDR3: CASSLAPRGGRDEKLFF. The CDR3 DNA reads TGTGCCAGCAGCTTAGCTCCCCGGGGAGGAAGGGATGAAAAACTGTTTTTT.